This T cell receptor (beta chain) was identified in a study of T cell repertoires in cytomegalovirus infection. About the research overall: TCR beta signatures that were public indicated CMV infection and matching HLA type.

Between the trimmed V and J ends, which lost 4 bases and 4 bases, there was a span of 13 bases. The CDR3 extends over 15 amino acids. Germline CDR1 and CDR2: MNHEY and SMNVEV (reference sequence). MiXCR was run by TCRdb on the reads, yielding one entry per CDR3 protein. The sample records about 830,000 distinct CDR3 sequences, around a third being singletons. General study results and limits: Identification of carriers of CMV plus the relevant HLA was performed using cumulative public TCR beta family frequency. CMV-specific TCR beta clonotypes restricted by HLA-C were the ones dominating the ex vivo response.

Comment on this clonotype: Its antigen is undetermined.

This sequence originates from a human donor in good health (CMV status not recorded). Some clones in this sample may be carry-over from other donors' samples. The chain employs TRBV27 and TRBJ2-2; D is unresolved. The sample in question was cultured CD8+ T cells from PBMCs, obtained from culture after CMV antigen stimulation. CDR3 DNA sequence: TGTGCCAGCAGTTCAGAGGACCTGGTCACCGGGGAGCTGTTTTTT. Its translation is CASSSEDLVTGELFF.